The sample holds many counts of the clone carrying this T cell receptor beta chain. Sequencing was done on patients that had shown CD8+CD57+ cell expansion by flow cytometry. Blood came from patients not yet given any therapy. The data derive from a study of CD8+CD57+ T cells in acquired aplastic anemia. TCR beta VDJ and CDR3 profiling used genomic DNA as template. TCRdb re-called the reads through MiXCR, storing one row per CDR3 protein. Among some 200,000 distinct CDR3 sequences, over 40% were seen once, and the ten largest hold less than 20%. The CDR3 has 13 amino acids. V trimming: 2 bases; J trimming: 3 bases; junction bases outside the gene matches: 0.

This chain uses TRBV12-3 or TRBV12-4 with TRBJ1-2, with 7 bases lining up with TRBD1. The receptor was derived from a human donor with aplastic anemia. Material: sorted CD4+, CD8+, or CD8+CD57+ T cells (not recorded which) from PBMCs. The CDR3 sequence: CASSLQGDYGYTF. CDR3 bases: TGTGCCAGCAGTTTACAGGGGGACTATGGCTACACCTTC.